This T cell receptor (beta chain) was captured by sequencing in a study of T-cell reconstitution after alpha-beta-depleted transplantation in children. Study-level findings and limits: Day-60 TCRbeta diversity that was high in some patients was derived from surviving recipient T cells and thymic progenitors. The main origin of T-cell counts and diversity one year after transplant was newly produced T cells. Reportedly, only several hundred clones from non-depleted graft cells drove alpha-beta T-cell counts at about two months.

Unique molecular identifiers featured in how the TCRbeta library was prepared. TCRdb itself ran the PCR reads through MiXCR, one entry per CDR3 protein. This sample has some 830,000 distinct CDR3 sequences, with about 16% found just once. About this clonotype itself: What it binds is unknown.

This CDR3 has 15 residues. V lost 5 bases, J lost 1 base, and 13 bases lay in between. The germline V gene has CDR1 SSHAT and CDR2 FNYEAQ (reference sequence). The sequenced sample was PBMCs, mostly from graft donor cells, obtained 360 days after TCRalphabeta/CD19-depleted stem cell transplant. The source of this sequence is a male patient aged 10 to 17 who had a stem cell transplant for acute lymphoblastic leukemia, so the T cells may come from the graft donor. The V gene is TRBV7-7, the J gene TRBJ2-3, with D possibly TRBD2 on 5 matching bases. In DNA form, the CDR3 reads TGTGCCAGCAGCGCCCTAGTGAGGGGCACAGATACGCAGTATTTT. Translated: CASSALVRGTDTQYF.